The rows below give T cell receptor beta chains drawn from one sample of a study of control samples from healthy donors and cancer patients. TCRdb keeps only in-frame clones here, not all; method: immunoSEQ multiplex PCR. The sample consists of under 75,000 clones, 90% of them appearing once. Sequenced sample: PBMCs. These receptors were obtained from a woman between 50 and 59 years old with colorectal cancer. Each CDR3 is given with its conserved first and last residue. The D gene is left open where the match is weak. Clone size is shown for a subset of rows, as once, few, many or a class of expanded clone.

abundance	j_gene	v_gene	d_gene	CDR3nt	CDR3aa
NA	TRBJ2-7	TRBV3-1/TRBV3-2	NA	TGTGCCAGCAGTCTGGGGAGCTCCTACGAGCAGTACTTC	CASSLGSSYEQYF
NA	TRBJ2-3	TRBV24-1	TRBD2	TGTGCCACCAGTGACCAGACTAGCGGCACAGATACGCAGTATTTT	CATSDQTSGTDTQYF
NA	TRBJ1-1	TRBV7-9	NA	TGTGCCAGCAGTTGGACTGAAGCTTTCTTT	CASSWTEAFF
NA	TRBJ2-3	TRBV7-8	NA	TGTGCCAGCAGCTCCGGTTTATGGACAGATACGCAGTATTTT	CASSSGLWTDTQYF
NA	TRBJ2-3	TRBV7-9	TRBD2	TGTGCCAGCAGCTCGCGGGAGGCGAACACAGATACGCAGTATTTT	CASSSREANTDTQYF
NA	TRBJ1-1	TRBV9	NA	TGTGCCAGCAGCCCAAGAGGGGGTCCGAACACTGAAGCTTTCTTT	CASSPRGGPNTEAFF
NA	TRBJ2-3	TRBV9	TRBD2	TGTGCCAGCAGCGTAGGGGATAGCGGGAACACAGATACGCAGTATTTT	CASSVGDSGNTDTQYF
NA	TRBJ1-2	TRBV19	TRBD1	TGTGCCAGTAGCGACGACAGGGTTAGTGGCTACACCTTC	CASSDDRVSGYTF
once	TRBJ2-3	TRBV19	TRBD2	TGTGCCAGTCGGACTAGCGGGAGCACAGATACGCAGTATTTT	CASRTSGSTDTQYF
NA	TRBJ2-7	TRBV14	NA	TGTGCCAGCAGCCAAGACCCGGGTAAAGGTGTATACGAGCAGTACTTC	CASSQDPGKGVYEQYF
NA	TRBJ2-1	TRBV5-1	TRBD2	TGCGCCACTTCGGGACTAGCGGGGCTCAATGAGCAGTTCTTC	CATSGLAGLNEQFF
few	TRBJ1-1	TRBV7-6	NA	TGTGCCAGCAGCCCAGAGGAGTCGAACACTGAAGCTTTCTTT	CASSPEESNTEAFF
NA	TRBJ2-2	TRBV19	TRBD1	TGTGCCAGTAGTATAATGACAGGGAGCACCGGGGAGCTGTTTTTT	CASSIMTGSTGELFF
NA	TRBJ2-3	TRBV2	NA	TGTGCCAGCAGTGAAAATGGGCCGCCTGGCAGCACAGATACGCAGTATTTT	CASSENGPPGSTDTQYF
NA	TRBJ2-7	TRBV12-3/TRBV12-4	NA	TGTGCCAGCAGTTTTACAGGGCTTGGCGAGCAGTACTTC	CASSFTGLGEQYF
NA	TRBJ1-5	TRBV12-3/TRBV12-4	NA	TGTGCCACCAAAAAGGACAATCAGCCCCAGCATTTT	CATKKDNQPQHF
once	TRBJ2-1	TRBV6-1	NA	TGTGCCAGCAGTGAAGGGGCCGGACCCGATGAGCAGTTCTTC	CASSEGAGPDEQFF
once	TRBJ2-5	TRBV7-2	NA	TGTGCCAGCAGCTTAGTATGGGGGGCCAGGGAGACCCAGTACTTC	CASSLVWGARETQYF
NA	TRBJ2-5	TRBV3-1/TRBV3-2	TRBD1	TGTGCCAGCAGCCAAGCCGGGACAGGGGTTGGAGAGACCCAGTACTTC	CASSQAGTGVGETQYF
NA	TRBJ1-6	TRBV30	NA	TGTGCCTGCGGACAGCCTAATAATTCACCCCTCCACTTT	CACGQPNNSPLHF
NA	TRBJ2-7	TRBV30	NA	TGTGCCTGGAGTGGTGGAGGGGGCCCCCTTTATCAGTACTTC	CAWSGGGGPLYQYF
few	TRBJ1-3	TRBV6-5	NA	TGTGCCAGCAAAACACAGGGCCGGGGAAACACCATATATTTT	CASKTQGRGNTIYF
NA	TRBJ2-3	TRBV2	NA	TGTGCCAGCAGAGGCCAAACGGGGGGCACCGCAGATACGCAGTATTTT	CASRGQTGGTADTQYF
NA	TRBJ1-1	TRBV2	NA	TGTGCCAGCGCCGGTAGGGTGTCAGCGGGCTTCCCGATTGAAGCTTTCTTT	CASAGRVSAGFPIEAFF
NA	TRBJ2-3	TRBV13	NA	TGTGCCAGCAGCTTACAGGGGATGGCGCAGTATTTT	CASSLQGMAQYF
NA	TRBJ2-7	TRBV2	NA	TGTGCCAGCCGCCGGTTCTTACGTACGGGACACGACTCCTACGAGCAGTACTTC	CASRRFLRTGHDSYEQYF
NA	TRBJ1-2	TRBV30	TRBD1	TGTGCCTGGAGTGTCGGGGACAGCGCTAACTATGGCTACACCTTC	CAWSVGDSANYGYTF
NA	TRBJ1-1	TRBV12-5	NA	TGTGCTAGTGGCTCTACGGGGACCCTGAACACTGAAGCTTTCTTT	CASGSTGTLNTEAFF
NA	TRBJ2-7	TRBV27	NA	TGTGCCAGCAGTTTATATGCCAGGGGTGGTTCCTACGAGCAGTACTTC	CASSLYARGGSYEQYF
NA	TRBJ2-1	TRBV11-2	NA	TGTGCCAGCAGCTTAGGTCGCAAACTGGTAGGTAGCTCCTACAATGAGCAGTTCTTC	CASSLGRKLVGSSYNEQFF
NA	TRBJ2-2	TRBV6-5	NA	TGTGCCAGCAGGGATGAGAACACCGGGGAGCTGTTTTTT	CASRDENTGELFF
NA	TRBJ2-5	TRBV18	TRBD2	TGTGCCAGCTCACGAAGTCGGGGGGACCAAGAGACCCAGTACTTC	CASSRSRGDQETQYF
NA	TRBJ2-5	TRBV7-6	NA	TGTGCCAGCAGCTCCCGGGTGGGGCAGACCCAGTACTTC	CASSSRVGQTQYF
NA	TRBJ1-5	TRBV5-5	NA	TGTGCCAGCAGCTTGGTCTTGGAGGTCAATCAGCCCCAGCATTTT	CASSLVLEVNQPQHF
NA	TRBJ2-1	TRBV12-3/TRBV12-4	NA	TGTGCCAGCAGTAAGGAATCCTACAATGAGCAGTTCTTC	CASSKESYNEQFF
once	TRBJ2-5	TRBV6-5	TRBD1	TGTGCCAGCAGGACAGGGGGGATTGGAGGGACCCAGTACTTC	CASRTGGIGGTQYF
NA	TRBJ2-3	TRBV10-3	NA	TGTGCCATCAGTGTCGGATTAGGGGTCACAGATACGCAGTATTTT	CAISVGLGVTDTQYF
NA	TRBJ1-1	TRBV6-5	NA	TGTGCCAGCCGCTTAAGTTGGAGAACTGAAGCTTTCTTT	CASRLSWRTEAFF
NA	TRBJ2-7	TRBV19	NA	TGTGCCAGTAGTATCGGCACAGCGGTAAGCGAGCAGTACTTC	CASSIGTAVSEQYF
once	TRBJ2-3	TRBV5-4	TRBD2	TGTGCCAGCAGCCCGGGGTTGGCTAGCGGGGGCACAGATACGCAGTATTTT	CASSPGLASGGTDTQYF